This entry describes one TCR beta chain. This entry comes from a study of T cell responses to AZD1222 COVID-19 vaccine. Sequencing was performed with immunoSEQ multiplex PCR; in TCRdb, only in-frame clones are kept and a portion is missing. The sample contains roughly 56,000 clones, 81% of which appear only once. The specimen comprised peripheral blood, sampled 28 days after the second AZD1222 dose. This clonotype originated in an adult who received the AZD1222 COVID-19 vaccine.

CDR3 residues: CASSQDQQPQDREQFF. CDR3 sequence (DNA): TGTGCCAGCAGCCAAGATCAGCAGCCTCAGGACCGTGAGCAGTTCTTC. The rearrangement links TRBV3-1 (or the pseudogene TRBV3-2) to TRBJ2-1, with D hard to call. CDR3 size: 16 residues. Between the trimmed V and J ends, which lost 0 bases and 9 bases, there was a span of 18 bases. Germline lookup yields CDR1 LGHDT and CDR2 YNNKEL (reference sequence).